What follows describes a single T cell receptor (beta chain). The antigen remains undetermined. Time point reported: newly diagnosed GD, antithyroid drugs for less than 3 months. Extracted PBMC RNA gave rise to the TCR library. American Thyroid Association guidelines served as the basis for diagnosing Graves' disease. About 8.8 milliliters of peripheral blood were drawn into EDTA tubes. The data originate from a study of regulatory T cells in long-lasting Graves disease. Study-level points and caveats: Not thyroid tissue but only peripheral blood was studied.

CDR3 length: 15 residues. Trimming removed 1 base from V and 3 bases from J, with 10 bases in between. The germline V gene encodes CDR1 MNHEY and CDR2 SMNVEV (reference sequence). Building the TCR beta libraries relied on iRepertoire HTBI primers, and CDR3 regions underwent Arm-PCR. Each CDR3 protein is one row after TCRdb ran MiXCR on the multiplex PCR reads. The sample carries about 540,000 distinct CDR3 sequences, approximately 13% recorded once. These data are also associated with another study on T cells in Graves' hyperthyroidism and ophthalmopathy. That work states: Blood samples included most of the expanded thyroid clonotypes exceeding 0.001.

The rearrangement links TRBV27 to TRBJ1-5; D might be TRBD1 (6 bases). This clonotype originated in a man aged 25 to 40 with Graves disease. This specimen consisted of peripheral blood mononuclear cells (PBMCs), obtained at new diagnosis, from a patient treated with antithyroid drugs. CDR3 nucleotide sequence: TGTGCCAGCAGTTTATTCAGGGGTGACAATCAGCCCCAGCATTTT. Translating gives CASSLFRGDNQPQHF.